This entry features one T cell receptor (beta chain) sequence. Its target is not known. Additional DNA sequences in this sample encode the identical CDR3. The data were taken from a study of cytomegalovirus exposure and HLA in healthy donors. Amplification used 60 Vbeta primers and 13 Jbeta primers. Clones were sequenced by immunoSEQ multiplex PCR, and TCRdb holds only the in-frame ones, with some missing. The sample shows about 120,000 clones, less than 20% of them seen only once. Study observations and caveats: Using a false discovery rate of 0.05, a later analysis showed that 16,000 or so TCR beta sequences were associated with HLA alleles.

The source is a woman under 30 in good health and CMV-seronegative. The sample comprised PBMCs.

The CDR3 here is CAWSATRGNEQPQHF. CDR3 nucleotide sequence: TGTGCCTGGAGTGCCACCCGGGGAAATGAGCAGCCCCAGCATTTT. The chain has TRBV30 and TRBJ1-5; no reliable D call. Trimming shortened V by 1 base and J by 7 bases, and 17 bases separated the two germline ends. The CDR3 extends over 15 amino acids. Germline CDR1 GTSNPN, CDR2 SVGIG (reference sequence).